This record concerns one T cell receptor beta chain sequence. What it binds is unknown. This sample is part of a study of cytomegalovirus exposure and HLA in healthy donors. Produced via immunoSEQ multiplex PCR; TCRdb's table is partial and in-frame only. The sample records tens of thousands of clones, roughly 90% being singletons. Among the 100 to 150 subjects of the validation cohort, separate from the roughly 700-subject first cohort, were the donors. V dropped 4 bases and J dropped 0 bases, with 13 bases sitting between them. From germline, CDR1 is SGHDN and CDR2 FVKESK. The CDR3 has 16 amino acids. Study-wide results and caveats: In vitro testing confirmed a few CMV-associated chains as specific for CMV antigens.

V gene TRBV14 combines with J gene TRBJ2-1; D might be TRBD2 (5 bases). The receptor's source is a man younger than 35 in good health and CMV-seronegative. The sample comprised PBMCs. CDR3 in amino acids: CASSPEGVSSYNEQFF. The CDR3, as DNA: TGTGCCAGCAGCCCCGAGGGAGTGAGCTCCTACAATGAGCAGTTCTTC.